Sequencing of this T cell receptor (beta chain) was carried out in a study of patients and donors after allogeneic stem cell transplantation. This clonotype showed up just a few times. This CDR3 has 16 residues. Per the germline V gene, CDR1 is LNHDA and CDR2 is SQIVND (reference sequence). The junction had 12 bases not matched to a gene; V was cut back by 8 bases and J by 2 bases. TCRdb used MiXCR to reprocess the RT-PCR reads, holding one entry per CDR3 protein. Seen here are fewer than 250,000 distinct CDR3 sequences, about 14% observed once, and the top ten hold approximately 10%. The source of this sequence is a human donor who was either an allogeneic HSCT recipient or a stem cell or donor lymphocyte infusion donor (not recorded which). It is not recorded whose cells these are; they may come from a transplant donor. The sequenced sample was blood, either unsorted or a sorted T cell fraction (not recorded which). The chain employs TRBV19 and TRBJ2-7; 10 bases are a match to TRBD2. The chain's CDR3 is CASEIRSSGRPYEQYF. CDR3 in DNA: TGTGCCAGTGAAATTCGAAGTAGCGGGAGGCCCTACGAGCAGTACTTC.